Below, 27 T cell receptor beta chains from the same sample are listed, as sequenced in a study of blood T cell repertoires in COVID-19. Generated by immunoSEQ multiplex PCR, the TCRdb table keeps only in-frame clones and is missing some. The top ten hold 13% of the sample, which has 99,000 or so clones, about 86% seen once. Specimen: peripheral blood. These receptors originate from an older woman in a cohort sampled during active or convalescent COVID-19.

The rearrangement links TRBV5-1 to TRBJ1-2; D is ambiguous. This CDR3 has 14 residues. Germline CDR1 SGHRS, CDR2 YFSETQ. V was pared by 4 bases and J by 1 base, with 11 bases between. The CDR3 coding sequence is TGCGCCAGCAGCCAAGGACTGCATAACTATGGCTACACCTTC. This encodes CASSQGLHNYGYTF. Drawing the rest from reference TRBV5-1 and TRBJ1-2, the complete variable domain is KAGVTQTPRYLIKTRGQQVTLSCSPISGHRSVSWYQQTPGQGLQFLFEYFSETQRNKGNFPGRFSGRQFSNSRSEMNVSTLELGDSALYLCASSQGLHNYGYTFGSGTRLTVV.

The rearrangement links TRBV7-8 to TRBJ2-5; 13 bases are shared with TRBD2. Germline values: CDR1 SGHVS, CDR2 FQNEAQ. J lost 4 bases, V lost 6 bases, and 8 bases had no gene match. This CDR3 has 16 amino acids. The CDR3 DNA reads as TGTGCCAGCAGTCAGGGACTAGCGGGGCTCGGAGAGACCCAGTACTTC. Translated: CASSQGLAGLGETQYF.

This clone appeared once. The chain couples TRBV19 to TRBJ1-5; the D gene is possibly TRBD1 (6 bases). CDR1 is LNHDA, CDR2 SQIVND, per germline (reference sequence). Trimming removed 6 bases at V and 0 bases at J, with 12 bases between. The CDR3 consists of 15 residues. Here the CDR3 reads CASRKAGVSNQPQHF. In nucleotides, the CDR3 is TGTGCCAGTAGGAAGGCAGGGGTTAGCAATCAGCCCCAGCATTTT.

The chain joins TRBV6-1 to TRBJ1-6, with 7 positions matching TRBD1. Germline V CDR1 and CDR2: MNHNS, SASEGT. The CDR3 totals 14 residues. The V and J ends lost 3 bases and 6 bases, in that order; junction bases with no gene match: 2. The CDR3 loop reads CASSDGQVNSPLHF. The CDR3 bases are TGTGCCAGCAGTGACGGACAGGTTAATTCACCCCTCCACTTT.

The chain employs TRBV24-1 and TRBJ2-1, with TRBD2 matching over 8 bases. V lost 5 bases, J lost 3 bases, and 5 bases stayed unmatched. The CDR3 has 15 residues. Germline V gives CDR1 KGHDR, CDR2 SFDVKD. CDR3 in DNA: TGTGCCACCAGTGTTACTAGCGGAATCTACAATGAGCAGTTCTTC. Its translation: CATSVTSGIYNEQFF.

J is TRBJ1-2 and V is TRBV30; TRBD1 might be the D (5 bases). Germline V CDR1 and CDR2: GTSNPN, SVGIG (reference sequence). Trimming took off 7 bases at V and 8 bases at J, with 17 bases between the two ends. The CDR3 runs 12 residues. CDR3 region: CALDLGVGGYTF. CDR3 bases: TGTGCCTTGGATTTAGGGGTCGGCGGCTACACCTTC.

The count of this clone is one. This sequence joins TRBV2 and TRBJ1-1; tentative D call: TRBD1 (5 bases). This CDR3 is built from 12 residues. Per the germline V gene, CDR1 is SNHLY and CDR2 is FYNNEI. Trimming stripped 0 bases from V and 11 bases from J, with 10 bases between. DNA of the CDR3: TGTGCCAGCAGTGAAGCGAGGACATCGGCTTTCTTT. It codes for CASSEARTSAFF.

The chain recombines TRBV28 with TRBJ1-2, with TRBD1 identical over 10 bases. CDR1 is MDHEN, CDR2 SYDVKM, per germline. The CDR3 is 16 amino acids. V lost 2 bases, J lost 3 bases, and 6 bases stayed unmatched. The CDR3 DNA reads TGTGCCAGCAGTTTACCAGGACAGGGGGGCCACTATGGCTACACCTTC. It specifies CASSLPGQGGHYGYTF.

The CDR3 nucleotides are TGTGCCAGTAGTGCGCATGGGGGCCACGAGCATTTT. Its protein product is CASSAHGGHEHF. This chain connects TRBV19 to TRBJ1-5; TRBD1 might be the D (6 bases). V was cut by 5 bases and J by 14 bases, with 16 bases left in between. CDR1 is LNHDA and CDR2 is SQIVND in the germline V gene (reference sequence). The CDR3 runs 12 residues.

A single count supports this clone. The chain employs TRBV30 and TRBJ2-1; TRBD1 matches 8 bases. V lost 3 bases, J lost 0 bases, and 10 bases stayed unmatched. Looked up from germline, CDR1 is GTSNPN and CDR2 is SVGIG (reference sequence). This CDR3 has 17 residues. CDR3 bases: TGTGCCTGGAGAGCAGGACAGGGCTCGTTCTCCTACAATGAGCAGTTCTTC. Its translation is CAWRAGQGSFSYNEQFF.

The rearrangement links TRBV11-1 to TRBJ1-2; D not resolved. Germline assignment: CDR1 SGHAT and CDR2 FQDESV (reference sequence). The V end lost 5 bases, the J end lost 6 bases, and 16 bases lay between the germline ends. The CDR3 totals 14 residues. For the CDR3, the DNA is TGTGCCAGCAGCGCGGACCGGGGAATTGATGGCTACACCTTC. Translation gives CASSADRGIDGYTF. The full variable domain, its missing parts supplied by reference TRBV11-1 and TRBJ1-2, is EAEVAQSPRYKITEKSQAVAFWCDPISGHATLYWYRQILGQGPELLVQFQDESVVDDSQLPKDRFSAERLKGVDSTLKIQPAELGDSAMYLCASSADRGIDGYTFGSGTRLTVV.

The chain carries TRBV7-3 and TRBJ2-7, with TRBD2 matching 9 bases. V lost 3 bases and J lost 2; bases outside the gene matches: 2. The CDR3 has 14 amino acids. CDR1 is SGHTA, CDR2 FQGTGA, per germline. In nucleotides, the CDR3 is TGTGCCAGCAGCTTGTCTAGCGGGACCTACGAGCAGTACTTC. It specifies CASSLSSGTYEQYF.

This chain uses TRBV29-1 with TRBJ2-1; D may be TRBD1 (5 bases). Germline V CDR1 and CDR2: SQVTM, ANQGSEA. CDR3 length: 13 residues. V lost 7 bases and J lost 7, with 17 bases in between. The CDR3 DNA reads as TGCAGCGGCTGGGGCCCCCGGGCGAATGAGCAGTTCTTC. This gives the protein CSGWGPRANEQFF.

This clone has a single count. This sequence joins TRBV5-1 and TRBJ2-3, with D possibly matching TRBD2 (6 bases). The ends were cut back, 3 bases at V and 6 bases at J, with 17 bases in the middle. Germline CDR1 SGHRS, CDR2 YFSETQ. The CDR3 length is 15 residues. The CDR3 DNA follows: TGCGCCAGCAGCTCACAAAATCTCGCGGGGGATACGCAGTATTTT. Encoded protein: CASSSQNLAGDTQYF.

This clone occurred a few times. The chain couples TRBV6-2 or TRBV6-3 to TRBJ1-1; 8 bases match TRBD1. Germline CDR1 and CDR2: MNHEY and SVGEGT. The V gene end was trimmed by 1 base and the J gene end by 5 bases; junction bases not matched to a gene: 15. The CDR3 runs to 18 residues. The CDR3 coding sequence is TGTGCCAGCAGTTACTTAAGGACAGGGCCCGTTCGCGGGACTGAAGCTTTCTTT. It yields the protein CASSYLRTGPVRGTEAFF.

V is TRBV5-6 and J is TRBJ1-1; D not certain. The CDR3 length is 13 residues. Per the germline V gene, CDR1 is SGHDT and CDR2 is YYEEEE. V lost 4 bases, J lost 2 bases, and 9 bases lay in between. CDR3 sequence reads: CASSPGVNTEAFF. The CDR3 DNA reads as TGTGCCAGCAGCCCCGGGGTCAACACTGAAGCTTTCTTT.

The genes are TRBV5-1 and TRBJ1-2, with 7 bases fitting TRBD1. From germline, CDR1 is SGHRS and CDR2 YFSETQ. CDR3 length: 13 amino acids. Trimming at V came to 6 bases and at J to 8 bases, leaving 10 bases not matched to a gene. DNA of the CDR3: TGCGCCAGCAAGGAGGGGGCTTTTGGAGGCTACACCTTC. It specifies CASKEGAFGGYTF.

The chain has TRBV11-2 and TRBJ1-1, with D unresolved. CDR1 and CDR2 (germline): SGHAT, FQNNGV. The CDR3 loop spans 17 amino acids. Trimming removed 3 bases from V and 6 bases from J, with 23 bases in between. The CDR3 DNA reads as TGTGCCAGCAGCTTTCGACCGCTGCCGAAGGGAGGCCCTGAAGCTTTCTTT. This translates into CASSFRPLPKGGPEAFF.

This rearrangement joins TRBV6-4 to TRBJ2-3, with 12 positions matching TRBD2. Germline trimming cut 5 bases from V and 2 bases from J; bases unmatched to any gene: 5. The CDR3 is 16 residues long. Germline CDR1 and CDR2: MRHNA and SNTAGT. CDR3 region: CASSPGLAGITDTQYF. In DNA, the CDR3 is TGTGCCAGCAGTCCGGGACTAGCGGGTATCACAGATACGCAGTATTTT.

The chain carries TRBV7-6 and TRBJ2-2, with TRBD1 matching 7 bases. The V gene end was trimmed by 6 bases and the J gene end by 0 bases; junction bases not matched to a gene: 4. CDR1 is SGHVS, CDR2 FNYEAQ, per germline. This CDR3 comprises 15 residues. CDR3 DNA: TGTGCCAGCAGTTTCACAGGGGCGAACACCGGGGAGCTGTTTTTT. It encodes CASSFTGANTGELFF.

The chain combines TRBV28 with TRBJ2-2; TRBD2 aligns across 8 bases. Germline V CDR1 and CDR2: MDHEN, SYDVKM. CDR3 length equals 17 residues. V lost 7 bases, J lost 5 bases, and 15 bases stayed unmatched. CDR3 in DNA: TGTGCCAGCACTCGAGGGTGGGGGCGCGGGGGGACCGGGGAGCTGTTTTTT. Its protein product is CASTRGWGRGGTGELFF.

J is TRBJ1-1 and V is TRBV6-5, with 9 bases fitting TRBD1. Trimming at V came to 4 bases and at J to 5 bases, leaving 5 bases not matched to a gene. CDR1 and CDR2 (germline): MNHEY, SVGAGI. The CDR3 runs 14 residues. The CDR3 bases are TGTGCCAGCAGTTTCCTCGACAGGGGGACTGAAGCTTTCTTT. Its protein is CASSFLDRGTEAFF.

The V gene is TRBV7-6, the J gene TRBJ2-3, with a tentative D call TRBD2 (5 bases). The CDR3 is 15 amino acids. Germline values: CDR1 SGHVS, CDR2 FNYEAQ. V was clipped by 4 bases and J by 3 bases, with 14 bases between them. In DNA form, the CDR3 reads TGTGCCAGCAGCTCGGGTCGGGGAAGGACAGATACGCAGTATTTT. Its protein product is CASSSGRGRTDTQYF.

This clone was detected once. The rearrangement links TRBV9 to TRBJ2-5; tentative D call: TRBD1 (5 bases). The CDR3 spans 14 residues. V lost 3 bases and J 2 bases, leaving 11 bases between the germline ends. Looked up from germline, CDR1 is SGDLS and CDR2 is YYNGEE. The DNA for the CDR3 is TGTGCCAGCAGCGCCAGGGTTGGTCAAGAGACCCAGTACTTC. Its translation: CASSARVGQETQYF. Combining the CDR3 with reference TRBV9 and TRBJ2-5 gives the whole variable domain DSGVTQTPKHLITATGQRVTLRCSPRSGDLSVYWYQQSLDQGLQFLIQYYNGEERAKGNILERFSAQQFPDLHSELNLSSLELGDSALYFCASSARVGQETQYFGPGTRLLVL.

J is TRBJ1-5 and V is TRBV6-6, with D hard to call. Trimming stripped 4 bases from V and 3 bases from J, with 13 bases between. The germline V gene has CDR1 MNHNY and CDR2 SVGAGI (reference sequence). The CDR3 totals 15 residues. CDR3 in DNA: TGTGCCAGCAGTTCCCCTGGGCACTCCAATCAGCCCCAGCATTTT. Its protein is CASSSPGHSNQPQHF.

V is TRBV7-2 and J is TRBJ2-1; TRBD1 matches at 7 bases. The trim removed 5 bases at V and 7 bases at J, leaving 11 bases unmatched. This CDR3 has 15 residues. Germline V CDR1 and CDR2: SGHTA, FQGNSA. The CDR3 loop reads CASSRPTGTANEQFF. The CDR3 bases are TGTGCCAGCAGCCGCCCGACAGGGACGGCGAATGAGCAGTTCTTC.

The chain combines TRBV5-4 with TRBJ1-4, with D possibly TRBD1 on 5 matching bases. V shed 0 bases and J shed 5 bases, with 8 bases lying between them. From germline, CDR1 is SGHNT and CDR2 YYREEE (reference sequence). This CDR3 has 14 amino acids. CDR3 loop: CASSLGQLNEKLFF. The CDR3, as DNA: TGTGCCAGCAGCTTGGGACAGTTAAATGAAAAACTGTTTTTT.